Following are 9 T cell receptor beta chains from one sample sequenced in a study of shared clonotypes between healthy human individuals. The repertoire was sequenced with immunoSEQ multiplex PCR; TCRdb's copy has only in-frame clones and lacks some. The sample shows 2 million to 2.5 million clones, approximately 94% of them seen only once. Source material: naive CD4+ T cells sorted from blood. Subset meaning: CD45RA+ positively selected. The source of these receptors is a young man in good health.

This chain joins TRBV15 and TRBJ2-5; 9 nucleotides match TRBD2. V was pared by 5 bases and J by 3 bases, with 1 base of the junction left unmatched. The germline V gene encodes CDR1 LNHNV and CDR2 YYDKDF (reference sequence). This CDR3 is built from 13 residues. The CDR3 DNA reads TGTGCCACCAGCCGACTAGCGGAAGAGACCCAGTACTTC. It is translated as CATSRLAEETQYF.

This clone is a singleton in its sample. CDR3 sequence reads: CAWSGGKWQPQHF. The CDR3 nucleotides read TGTGCCTGGAGTGGGGGGAAGTGGCAGCCCCAGCATTTT. This chain connects TRBV30 to TRBJ1-5; tentatively, D is TRBD1 (5 bases). Germline values: CDR1 GTSNPN, CDR2 SVGIG (reference sequence). The CDR3 loop spans 13 amino acids. Trimming took 1 base from V and 7 from J, leaving 11 bases between them.

The chain carries TRBV6-6 and TRBJ1-5; maybe TRBD1 (5 bases). Germline values: CDR1 MNHNY, CDR2 SVGAGI (reference sequence). V lost 6 bases and J 0 bases, leaving 9 bases between the germline ends. CDR3 size: 14 residues. The CDR3 nucleotides are TGTGCCAGCAGAGCGACAGTTAGCAATCAGCCCCAGCATTTT. Translating gives CASRATVSNQPQHF.

This clone came up once. The chain combines TRBV7-2 with TRBJ2-3; D gene ambiguous. This CDR3 contains 15 residues. Germline V gene data show CDR1 as SGHTA and CDR2 as FQGNSA. Deletions cut 5 bases from V and 0 bases from J, with 12 bases between. The CDR3 sequence: CASSLSLTSTDTQYF. CDR3 sequence (DNA): TGTGCCAGCAGCCTATCCCTCACTAGCACAGATACGCAGTATTTT.

V is TRBV18 and J is TRBJ2-7; 13 bases fit TRBD2. The CDR3 is 15 amino acids. V gave up 6 bases and J gave up 7 bases; unmatched junction bases: 9. CDR1 is KGHSH, CDR2 LQKENI, per germline. CDR3 nucleotides: TGTGCCAGCTCCCCCCCGGGACTAGCGGGACAAGAGCAGTACTTC. It is translated as CASSPPGLAGQEQYF.

The chain uses TRBV5-1 and TRBJ1-3; no reliable D call. The CDR3 loop spans 15 amino acids. The V end lost 0 bases, the J end lost 3 bases, and 10 bases lay between the germline ends. The V gene's germline CDR1 is SGHRS and CDR2 YFSETQ. CDR3 loop: CASSLEGFGGNTIYF. The CDR3 DNA follows: TGCGCCAGCAGCTTGGAAGGGTTTGGTGGAAACACCATATATTTT.

The V gene is TRBV30, the J gene TRBJ1-6; 7 bases match TRBD1. The CDR3 spans 16 residues. Germline assignment: CDR1 GTSNPN and CDR2 SVGIG (reference sequence). Trimming at V came to 4 bases and at J to 0 bases, leaving 6 bases not matched to a gene. The CDR3 DNA is TGTGCCTGGAAGGTTCAGGGGGGCTCCTATAATTCACCCCTCCACTTT. Translated: CAWKVQGGSYNSPLHF.

The chain carries TRBV7-2 and TRBJ2-1, with D maybe TRBD2 (6 bases). CDR1 and CDR2 from the germline V gene are SGHTA and FQGNSA. Trimming stripped 5 bases from V and 0 bases from J, with 11 bases between. The CDR3 is made up of 15 amino acids. Here the CDR3 DNA reads TGTGCCAGCAGCAGCGAGACTAGCTCCTACAATGAGCAGTTCTTC. Amino acid sequence: CASSSETSSYNEQFF.

As regards this clone: Distinct nucleotide sequences in the sample also encode this CDR3. The chain combines TRBV10-3 with TRBJ1-1; tentatively, D is TRBD1 (6 bases). Germline CDR1 reads ENHRY; CDR2 reads SYGVKD. The CDR3 covers 12 residues. The germline V and J ends were trimmed by 7 bases and 2 bases, with 8 bases remaining between them. The CDR3 reads CAIKQGNTEAFF. The CDR3 coding sequence is TGTGCCATCAAACAGGGAAACACTGAAGCTTTCTTT.